This T cell receptor (beta chain) emerged from a study of CD8 T cells in Susac syndrome. Random hexamers were used to reverse transcribe an amount of roughly 0.5 to 1 ug RNA. TCRdb called the immunoSEQ multiplex PCR reads again in MiXCR, with one record for every CDR3 protein. The table lists hundreds of thousands of distinct CDR3 sequences, approximately 89% of them singletons. V lost 1 base, J lost 6 bases, and 2 bases stayed unmatched. This CDR3 has 14 residues. CDR1 is SEHNR and CDR2 is FQNEAQ in the germline V gene (reference sequence). Material for sequencing was CD8+ T cells from PBMCs. The source of this sequence is a human donor with multiple sclerosis. The chain has TRBV7-9 and TRBJ2-1; 8 nucleotides agree with TRBD2. The CDR3 region has the DNA TGTGCCAGCAGCTTAGTCCTAGCGGGCAATGAGCAGTTCTTC. Translating gives CASSLVLAGNEQFF.